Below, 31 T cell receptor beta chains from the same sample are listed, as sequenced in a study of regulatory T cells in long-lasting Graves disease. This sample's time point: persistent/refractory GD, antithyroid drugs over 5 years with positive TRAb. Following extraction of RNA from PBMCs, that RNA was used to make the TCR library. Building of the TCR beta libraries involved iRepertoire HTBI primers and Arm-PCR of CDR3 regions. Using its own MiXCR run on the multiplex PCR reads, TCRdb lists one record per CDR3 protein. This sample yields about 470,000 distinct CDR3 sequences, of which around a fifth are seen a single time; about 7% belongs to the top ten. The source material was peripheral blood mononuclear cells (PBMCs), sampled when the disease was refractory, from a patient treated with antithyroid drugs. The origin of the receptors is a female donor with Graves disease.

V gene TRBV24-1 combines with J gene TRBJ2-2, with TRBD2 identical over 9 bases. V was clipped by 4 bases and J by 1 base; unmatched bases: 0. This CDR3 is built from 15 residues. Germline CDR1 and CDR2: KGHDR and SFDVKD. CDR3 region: CATSEAGGNTGELFF. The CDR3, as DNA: TGTGCCACCAGTGAAGCGGGGGGGAACACCGGGGAGCTGTTTTTT.

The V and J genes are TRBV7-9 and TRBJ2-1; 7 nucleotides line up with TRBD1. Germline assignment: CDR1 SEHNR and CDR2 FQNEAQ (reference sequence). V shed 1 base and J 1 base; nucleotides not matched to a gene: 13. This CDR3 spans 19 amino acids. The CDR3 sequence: CASSLGGGYRGRSYNEQFF. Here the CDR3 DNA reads TGTGCCAGCAGCTTAGGAGGGGGCTACAGGGGCCGGTCCTACAATGAGCAGTTCTTC.

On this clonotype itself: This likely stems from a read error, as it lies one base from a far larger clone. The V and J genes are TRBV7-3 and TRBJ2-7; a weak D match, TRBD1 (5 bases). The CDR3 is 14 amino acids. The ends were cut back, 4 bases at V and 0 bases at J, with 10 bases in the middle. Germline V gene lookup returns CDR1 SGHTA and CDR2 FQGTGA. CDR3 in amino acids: CASSWGRDSYEQYF. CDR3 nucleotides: TGTGCCAGCAGCTGGGGCAGGGACTCCTACGAGCAGTACTTC.

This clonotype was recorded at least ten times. The CDR3 sequence is CASSLRPGQDKAYEQYF. CDR3 in DNA: TGTGCCAGCAGTTTACGCCCAGGACAGGATAAAGCCTACGAGCAGTACTTC. The chain joins TRBV28 to TRBJ2-7; 7 positions match TRBD1. CDR3 size: 17 residues. Germline values: CDR1 MDHEN, CDR2 SYDVKM. The V segment lost 2 bases and the J segment 2 bases; nucleotides outside the gene matches: 12.

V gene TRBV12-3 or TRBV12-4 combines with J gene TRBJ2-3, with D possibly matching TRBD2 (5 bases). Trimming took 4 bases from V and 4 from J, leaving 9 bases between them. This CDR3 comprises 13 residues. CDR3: CASSWELPDTQYF. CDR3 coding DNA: TGTGCCAGCAGTTGGGAGCTTCCAGATACGCAGTATTTT.

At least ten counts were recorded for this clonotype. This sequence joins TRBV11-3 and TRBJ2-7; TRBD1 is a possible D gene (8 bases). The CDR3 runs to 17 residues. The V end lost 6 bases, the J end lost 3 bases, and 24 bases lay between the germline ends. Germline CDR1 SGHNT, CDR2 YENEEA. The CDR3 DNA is TGTGCCAGCAGTGGGGAGGGGCAGGGGGCGCCGTACTACGAGCAGTACTTC. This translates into CASSGEGQGAPYYEQYF.

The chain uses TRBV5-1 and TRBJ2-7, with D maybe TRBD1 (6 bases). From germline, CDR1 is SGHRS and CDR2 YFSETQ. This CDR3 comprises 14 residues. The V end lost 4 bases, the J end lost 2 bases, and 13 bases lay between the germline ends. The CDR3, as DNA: TGCGCCAGCAGCAACACCGGGACAACCTACGAGCAGTACTTC. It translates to CASSNTGTTYEQYF.

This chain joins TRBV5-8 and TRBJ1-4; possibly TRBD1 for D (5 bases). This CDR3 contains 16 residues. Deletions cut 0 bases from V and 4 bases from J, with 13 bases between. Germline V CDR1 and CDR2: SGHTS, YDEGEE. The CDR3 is CASSLGHDSNNEKLFF. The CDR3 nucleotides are TGTGCCAGCAGCTTGGGCCACGACAGTAATAATGAAAAACTGTTTTTT.

Here the CDR3 DNA reads TGTGCCAGCAGGACACAGGGTTCTGGCTACACCTTC. Amino acid sequence: CASRTQGSGYTF. The rearrangement joins TRBV6-1 to TRBJ1-2; maybe TRBD1 (6 bases). Germline lookup yields CDR1 MNHNS and CDR2 SASEGT. The V end was cut by 6 bases, the J end by 7 bases, with 12 bases between. CDR3 length equals 12 residues.

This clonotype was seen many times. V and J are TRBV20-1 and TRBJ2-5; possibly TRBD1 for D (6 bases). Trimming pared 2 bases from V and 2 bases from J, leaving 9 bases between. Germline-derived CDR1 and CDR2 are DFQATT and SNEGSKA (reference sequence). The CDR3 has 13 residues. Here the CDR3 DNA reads TGCAGTGCTAGACGGACAGCACAAGAGACCCAGTACTTC. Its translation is CSARRTAQETQYF.

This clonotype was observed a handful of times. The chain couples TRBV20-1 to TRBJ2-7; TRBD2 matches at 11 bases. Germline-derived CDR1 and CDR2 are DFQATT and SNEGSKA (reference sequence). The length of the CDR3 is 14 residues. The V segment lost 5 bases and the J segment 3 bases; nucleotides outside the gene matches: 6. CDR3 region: CSAGKGLAVYEQYF. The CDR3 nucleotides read TGCAGTGCTGGGAAGGGACTAGCGGTCTACGAGCAGTACTTC.

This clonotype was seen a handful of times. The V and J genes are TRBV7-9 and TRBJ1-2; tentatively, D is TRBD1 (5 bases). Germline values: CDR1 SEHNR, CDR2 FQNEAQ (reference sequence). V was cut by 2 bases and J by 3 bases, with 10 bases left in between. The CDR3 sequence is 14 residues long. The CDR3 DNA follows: TGTGCCAGCAGCTTAAGGGACGGAGACTATGGCTACACCTTC. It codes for CASSLRDGDYGYTF. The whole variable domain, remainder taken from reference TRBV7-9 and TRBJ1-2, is DTGVSQNPRHKITKRGQNVTFRCDPISEHNRLYWYRQTLGQGPEFLTYFQNEAQLEKSRLLSDRFSAERPKGSFSTLEIQRTEQGDSAMYLCASSLRDGDYGYTFGSGTRLTVV.

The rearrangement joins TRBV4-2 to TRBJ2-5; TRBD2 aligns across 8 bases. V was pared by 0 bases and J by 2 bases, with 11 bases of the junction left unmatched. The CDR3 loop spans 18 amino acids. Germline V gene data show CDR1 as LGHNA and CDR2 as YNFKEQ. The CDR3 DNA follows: TGTGCCAGCAGCCAAGAGAGCGGGGCTAGCGGGCTTCAAGAGACCCAGTACTTC. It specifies CASSQESGASGLQETQYF.

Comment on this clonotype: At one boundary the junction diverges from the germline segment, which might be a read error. This chain's CDR3 is CSVAPTDMNTEASF. Here the CDR3 DNA reads TGCAGCGTCGCCCCGACAGATATGAACACTGAAGCTTCCTTT. This chain links TRBV29-1 with TRBJ1-1, with a tentative D call TRBD1 (5 bases). The CDR3 extends over 14 amino acids. The germline V gene encodes CDR1 SQVTM and CDR2 ANQGSEA.

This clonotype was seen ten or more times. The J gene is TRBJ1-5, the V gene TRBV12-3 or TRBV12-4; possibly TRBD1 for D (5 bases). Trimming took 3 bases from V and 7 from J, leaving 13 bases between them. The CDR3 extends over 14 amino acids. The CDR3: CASSFGGTLQPQHF. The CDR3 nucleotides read TGTGCCAGCAGTTTTGGGGGGACGCTGCAGCCCCAGCATTTT.

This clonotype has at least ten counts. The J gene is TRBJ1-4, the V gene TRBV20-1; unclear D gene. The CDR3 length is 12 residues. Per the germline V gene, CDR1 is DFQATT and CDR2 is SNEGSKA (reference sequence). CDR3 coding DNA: TGCGCCCTCGGGGATGGTCGGGAAAAACTGTTTTTT. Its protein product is CALGDGREKLFF.

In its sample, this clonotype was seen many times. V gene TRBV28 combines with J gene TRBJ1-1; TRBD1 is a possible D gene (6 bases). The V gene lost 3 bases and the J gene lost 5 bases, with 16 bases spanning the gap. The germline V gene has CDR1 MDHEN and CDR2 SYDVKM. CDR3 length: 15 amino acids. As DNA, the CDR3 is TGTGCCAGCAGTTTCCGGGGGGGGCTGGGGACTGAAGCTTTCTTT. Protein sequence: CASSFRGGLGTEAFF.

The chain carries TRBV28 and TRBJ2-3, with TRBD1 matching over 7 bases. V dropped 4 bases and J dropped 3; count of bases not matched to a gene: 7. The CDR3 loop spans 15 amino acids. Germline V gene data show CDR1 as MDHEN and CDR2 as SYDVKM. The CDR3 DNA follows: TGTGCCAGCAGTTCGCCAGGGGGTGCGACAGATACGCAGTATTTT. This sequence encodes CASSSPGGATDTQYF.

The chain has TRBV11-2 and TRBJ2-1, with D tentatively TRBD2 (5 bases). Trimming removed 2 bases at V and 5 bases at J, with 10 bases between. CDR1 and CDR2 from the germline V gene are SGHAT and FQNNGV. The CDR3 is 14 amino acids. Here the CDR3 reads CASSLLLADNEQFF. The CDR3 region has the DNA TGTGCCAGCAGCTTACTCCTAGCAGACAATGAGCAGTTCTTC. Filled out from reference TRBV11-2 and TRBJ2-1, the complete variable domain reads EAGVAQSPRYKIIEKRQSVAFWCNPISGHATLYWYQQILGQGPKLLIQFQNNGVVDDSQLPKDRFSAERLKGVDSTLKIQPAKLEDSAVYLCASSLLLADNEQFFGPGTRLTVL.

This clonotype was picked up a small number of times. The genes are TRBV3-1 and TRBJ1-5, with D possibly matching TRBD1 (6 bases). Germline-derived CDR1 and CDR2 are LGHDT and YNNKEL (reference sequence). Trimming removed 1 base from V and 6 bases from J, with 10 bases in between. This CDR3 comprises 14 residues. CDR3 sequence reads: CASSQGQASQPQHF. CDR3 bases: TGTGCCAGCAGCCAAGGACAGGCCAGTCAGCCCCAGCATTTT. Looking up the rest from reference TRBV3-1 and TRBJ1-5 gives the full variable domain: DTAVSQTPKYLVTQMGNDKSIKCEQNLGHDTMYWYKQDSKKFLKIMFSYNNKELIINETVPNRFSPKSPDKAHLNLHINSLELGDSAVYFCASSQGQASQPQHFGDGTRLSIL.

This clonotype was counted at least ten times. The CDR3 coding sequence is TGTGCCAGCAGGTCCGACAGGGACAATTCACCCCTCCACTTT. This translates into CASRSDRDNSPLHF. This chain uses TRBV12-3 or TRBV12-4 with TRBJ1-6; TRBD1 matches 7 bases. Trimming cost V 6 bases and J 7 bases; bases outside gene matches: 6. There are 14 residues in the CDR3.

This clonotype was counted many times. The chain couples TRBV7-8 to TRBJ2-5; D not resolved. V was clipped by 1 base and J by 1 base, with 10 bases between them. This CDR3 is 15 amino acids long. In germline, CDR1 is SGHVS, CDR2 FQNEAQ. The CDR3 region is CASSLGVRTQETQYF. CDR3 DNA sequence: TGTGCCAGCAGCTTAGGGGTCAGGACCCAAGAGACCCAGTACTTC.

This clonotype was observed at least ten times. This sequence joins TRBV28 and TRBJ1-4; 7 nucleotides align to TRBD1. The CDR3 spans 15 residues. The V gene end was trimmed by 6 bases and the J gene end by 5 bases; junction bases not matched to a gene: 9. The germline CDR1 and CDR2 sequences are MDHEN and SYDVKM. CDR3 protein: CASRQGPGQNEKLFF. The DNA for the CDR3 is TGTGCCAGCAGACAGGGGCCGGGACAGAATGAAAAACTGTTTTTT.

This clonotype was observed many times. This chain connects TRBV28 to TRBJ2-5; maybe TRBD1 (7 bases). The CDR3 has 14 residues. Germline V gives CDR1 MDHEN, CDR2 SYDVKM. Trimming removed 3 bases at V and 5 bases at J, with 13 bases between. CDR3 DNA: TGTGCCAGCAGTTTTGGGGGGACAGCTGAGACCCAGTACTTC. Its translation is CASSFGGTAETQYF.

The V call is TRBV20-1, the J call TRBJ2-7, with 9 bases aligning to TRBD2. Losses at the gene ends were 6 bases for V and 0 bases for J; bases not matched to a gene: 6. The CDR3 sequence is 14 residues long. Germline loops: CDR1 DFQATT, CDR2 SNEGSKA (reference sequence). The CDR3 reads CSATTSGHSYEQYF. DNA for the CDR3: TGCAGTGCGACTACTAGCGGGCACTCCTACGAGCAGTACTTC.

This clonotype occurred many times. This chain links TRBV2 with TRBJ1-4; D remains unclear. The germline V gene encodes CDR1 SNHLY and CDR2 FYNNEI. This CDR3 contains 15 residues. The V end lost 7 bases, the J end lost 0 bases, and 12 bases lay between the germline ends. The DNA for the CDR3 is TGTGCCAGCAAGGCGGGCTTTGCAACTAATGAAAAACTGTTTTTT. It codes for CASKAGFATNEKLFF.

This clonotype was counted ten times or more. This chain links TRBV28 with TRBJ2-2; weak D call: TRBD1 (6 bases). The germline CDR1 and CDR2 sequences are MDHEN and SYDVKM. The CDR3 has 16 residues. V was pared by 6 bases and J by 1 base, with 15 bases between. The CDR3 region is CASSTDRPLNTGELFF. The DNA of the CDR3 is TGTGCCAGCAGCACTGACAGGCCCCTGAACACCGGGGAGCTGTTTTTT. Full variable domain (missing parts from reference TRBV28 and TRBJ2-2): DVKVTQSSRYLVKRTGEKVFLECVQDMDHENMFWYRQDPGLGLRLIYFSYDVKMKEKGDIPEGYSVSREKKERFSLILESASTNQTSMYLCASSTDRPLNTGELFFGEGSRLTVL.

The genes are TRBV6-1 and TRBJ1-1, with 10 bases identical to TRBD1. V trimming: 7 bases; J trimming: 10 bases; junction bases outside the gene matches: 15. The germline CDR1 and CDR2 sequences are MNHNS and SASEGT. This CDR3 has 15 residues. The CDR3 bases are TGTGCCAGCACCAATACTCCCAAGGACAGGGGGGGAGCTTTCTTT. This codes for CASTNTPKDRGGAFF.

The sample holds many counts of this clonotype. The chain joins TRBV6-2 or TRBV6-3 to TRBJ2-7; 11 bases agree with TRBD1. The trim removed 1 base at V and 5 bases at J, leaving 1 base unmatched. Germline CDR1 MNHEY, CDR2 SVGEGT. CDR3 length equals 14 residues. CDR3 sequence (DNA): TGTGCCAGCAGTTACTGGACAGGGGGCGACGAGCAGTACTTC. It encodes CASSYWTGGDEQYF.

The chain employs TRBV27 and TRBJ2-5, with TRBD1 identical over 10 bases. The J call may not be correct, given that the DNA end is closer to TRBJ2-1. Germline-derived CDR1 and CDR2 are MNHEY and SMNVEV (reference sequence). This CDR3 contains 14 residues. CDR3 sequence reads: CASSLGQGDNEQFF. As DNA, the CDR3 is TGTGCCAGCAGTTTAGGACAGGGGGACAATGAGCAGTTCTTC.

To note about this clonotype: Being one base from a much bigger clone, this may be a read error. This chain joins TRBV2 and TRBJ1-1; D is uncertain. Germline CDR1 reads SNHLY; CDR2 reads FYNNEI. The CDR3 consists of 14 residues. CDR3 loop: CASRAHPERTEASF. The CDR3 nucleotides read TGTGCCAGCAGAGCACACCCGGAGAGGACTGAAGCTTCCTTT.